This is a list of T cell receptor beta chains from one sample in a study of metastatic and nonmetastatic thyroid tumors. TCRdb reprocessed the PCR reads via MiXCR. This sample has some 60,000 clones; just under 30% occur once, and the top ten carry about a sixth. Sequences were obtained from blood. Every receptor here comes from a female donor with papillary thyroid cancer or a benign thyroid nodule (not recorded which). Some clones in this sample may be carry-over from other donors' samples. Each CDR3 is given with its conserved first and last residue. The D gene is left open where the match is weak. Clone size appears in some rows only: once, few, many, or a class for an expanded clone.

v_gene	abundance	j_gene	d_gene	CDR3aa	CDR3nt
TRBV2	-	TRBJ2-5	TRBD1	CASSEAWTGQETQYF	TGTGCCAGCAGTGAAGCGTGGACAGGCCAAGAGACCCAGTACTTC
TRBV24-1	many	TRBJ2-3	TRBD1	CATTDRERTDTQYF	TGTGCCACCACAGACAGGGAGAGGACAGATACGCAGTATTTT
TRBV5-6	many	TRBJ2-7	-	CASSSISYEQYF	TGTGCCAGCAGTTCCATCTCCTACGAGCAGTACTTC
TRBV11-1	-	TRBJ2-3	-	CASSTTHTQYF	TGTGCCAGCAGCACGACCCATACGCAGTATTTT
TRBV20-1	-	TRBJ2-5	-	CSARDSSGIEETQYF	TGCAGTGCTAGAGATTCTTCAGGGATTGAAGAGACCCAGTACTTC
TRBV6-5	-	TRBJ2-5	-	CASSYERTQYF	TGTGCCAGCAGTTACGAACGGACCCAGTACTTC
TRBV2	few	TRBJ1-2	TRBD1	CASSEGGGNYGYTF	TGTGCCAGCAGTGAAGGAGGGGGCAACTATGGCTACACCTTC
TRBV6-1	many	TRBJ1-2	TRBD1	CATSRQGKLGYTF	TGTGCCACCAGCAGACAGGGAAAGTTGGGCTACACCTTC
TRBV6-1	-	TRBJ2-7	TRBD1	CASIVQGVHYEQYF	TGTGCCAGCATAGTCCAGGGGGTACACTACGAGCAGTACTTC
TRBV2	few	TRBJ2-7	-	CASSESTYEQYF	TGTGCCAGCAGTGAGTCCACCTACGAGCAGTACTTC
TRBV12-3/TRBV12-4	-	TRBJ2-2	-	CASLAQLGRGGTGELFF	TGTGCCAGCCTCGCTCAATTGGGGCGAGGAGGCACCGGGGAGCTGTTTTTT
TRBV5-1	-	TRBJ2-7	-	CASSLEGPPYEQYF	TGCGCCAGCAGCTTGGAGGGACCGCCCTACGAGCAGTACTTC
TRBV28	-	TRBJ1-4	-	CASTPGEKLFF	TGTGCCAGCACCCCAGGGGAAAAACTGTTTTTT
TRBV10-3	few	TRBJ1-4	-	CAISEEGRGEKLFF	TGTGCCATCAGTGAAGAAGGGAGAGGGGAAAAACTGTTTTTT
TRBV11-3	-	TRBJ1-2	TRBD1	CASSVGTGGYGYTF	TGTGCCAGCAGCGTTGGGACAGGGGGGTATGGCTACACCTTC
TRBV6-1	-	TRBJ2-1	-	CASSGSGLAPYNEQFF	TGTGCCAGCAGTGGATCGGGTCTAGCGCCCTACAATGAGCAGTTCTTC
TRBV28	few	TRBJ1-2	-	CASGGDYGYTF	TGTGCCAGCGGGGGTGATTATGGCTACACCTTC
TRBV20-1	-	TRBJ2-3	TRBD2	CSATGREVPTDTQYF	TGCAGTGCTACGGGACGGGAGGTCCCCACAGATACGCAGTATTTT
TRBV2	few	TRBJ2-5	-	CASSPLLDQETQYF	TGTGCCAGCAGTCCCCTACTAGACCAAGAGACCCAGTACTTC
TRBV20-1	-	TRBJ2-1	TRBD2	CSANPPGLAGREQFF	TGCAGTGCTAACCCCCCGGGACTAGCGGGCCGCGAGCAGTTCTTC
TRBV30	-	TRBJ2-7	-	CAWSVRIREQYF	TGTGCCTGGAGTGTACGGATCAGGGAGCAGTACTTC
TRBV6-1	-	TRBJ2-6	-	CASSVTGSGANVLTF	TGTGCCAGCAGTGTAACGGGCTCTGGGGCCAACGTCCTGACTTTC
TRBV20-1	-	TRBJ2-1	TRBD2	CSATPGLDGGEQFF	TGCAGTGCGACCCCGGGACTAGATGGAGGAGAGCAGTTCTTC